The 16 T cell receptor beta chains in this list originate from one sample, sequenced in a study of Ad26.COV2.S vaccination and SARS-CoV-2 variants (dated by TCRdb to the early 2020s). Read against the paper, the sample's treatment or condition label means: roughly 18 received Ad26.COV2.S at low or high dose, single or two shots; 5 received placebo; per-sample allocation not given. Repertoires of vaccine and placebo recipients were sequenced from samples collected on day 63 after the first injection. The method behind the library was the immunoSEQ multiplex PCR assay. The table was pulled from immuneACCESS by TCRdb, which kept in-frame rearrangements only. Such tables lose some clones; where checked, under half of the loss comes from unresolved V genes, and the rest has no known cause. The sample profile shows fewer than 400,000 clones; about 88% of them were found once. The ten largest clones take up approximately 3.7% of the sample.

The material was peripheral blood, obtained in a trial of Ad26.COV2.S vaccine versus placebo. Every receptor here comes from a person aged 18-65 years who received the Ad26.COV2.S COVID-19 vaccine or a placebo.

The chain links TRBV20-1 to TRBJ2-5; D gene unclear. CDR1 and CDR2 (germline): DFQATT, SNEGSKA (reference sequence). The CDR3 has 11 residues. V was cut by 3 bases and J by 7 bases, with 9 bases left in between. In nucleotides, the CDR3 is TGCAGTGCTAGCCTCAGAGGGACCCAGTACTTC. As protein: CSASLRGTQYF.

CDR3: CASSPRDSLETQYF. As DNA, the CDR3 is TGTGCCAGCAGCCCCCGGGACAGTCTTGAGACCCAGTACTTC. The V call is TRBV11-3, the J call TRBJ2-5, with TRBD1 identical over 7 bases. V lost 5 bases to trimming and J lost 5 bases; unmatched junction nucleotides: 8. The CDR3 is made up of 14 amino acids. CDR1 is SGHNT, CDR2 YENEEA, per germline.

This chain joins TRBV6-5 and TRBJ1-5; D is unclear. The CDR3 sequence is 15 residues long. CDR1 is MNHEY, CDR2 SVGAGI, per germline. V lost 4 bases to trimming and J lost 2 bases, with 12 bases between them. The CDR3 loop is CASSWGGNGNQPQHF. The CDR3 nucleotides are TGTGCCAGCAGTTGGGGAGGGAATGGCAATCAGCCCCAGCATTTT.

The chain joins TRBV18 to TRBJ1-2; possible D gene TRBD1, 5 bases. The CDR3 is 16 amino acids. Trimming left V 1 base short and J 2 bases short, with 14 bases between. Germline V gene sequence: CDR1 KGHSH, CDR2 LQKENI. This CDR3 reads CASSPQPGPSNYGYTF. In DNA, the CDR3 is TGTGCCAGCTCACCACAGCCAGGGCCATCAAACTATGGCTACACCTTC.

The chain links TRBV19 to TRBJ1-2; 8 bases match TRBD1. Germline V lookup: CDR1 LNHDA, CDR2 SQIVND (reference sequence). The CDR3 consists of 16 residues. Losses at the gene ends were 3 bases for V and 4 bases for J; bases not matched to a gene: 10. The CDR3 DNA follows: TGTGCCAGTAGTATGGCCAGGGGGCGCGCTGGCTATGGCTACACCTTC. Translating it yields CASSMARGRAGYGYTF. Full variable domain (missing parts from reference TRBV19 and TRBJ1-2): DGGITQSPKYLFRKEGQNVTLSCEQNLNHDAMYWYRQDPGQGLRLIYYSQIVNDFQKGDIAEGYSVSREKKESFPLTVTSAQKNPTAFYLCASSMARGRAGYGYTFGSGTRLTVV.

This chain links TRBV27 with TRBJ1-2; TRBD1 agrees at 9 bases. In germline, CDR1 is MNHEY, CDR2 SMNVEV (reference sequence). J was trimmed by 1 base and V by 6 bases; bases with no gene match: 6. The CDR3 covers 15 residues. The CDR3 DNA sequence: TGTGCCAGCAGCCTCGGGACAGGGATTAACTATGGCTACACCTTC. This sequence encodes CASSLGTGINYGYTF.

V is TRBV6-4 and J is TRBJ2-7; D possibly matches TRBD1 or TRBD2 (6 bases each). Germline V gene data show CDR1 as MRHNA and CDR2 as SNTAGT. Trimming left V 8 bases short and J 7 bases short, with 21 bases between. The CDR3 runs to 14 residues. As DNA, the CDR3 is TGTGCCAGCGGGCCGGACAGCCCGGGGGATGAGCAGTACTTC. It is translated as CASGPDSPGDEQYF.

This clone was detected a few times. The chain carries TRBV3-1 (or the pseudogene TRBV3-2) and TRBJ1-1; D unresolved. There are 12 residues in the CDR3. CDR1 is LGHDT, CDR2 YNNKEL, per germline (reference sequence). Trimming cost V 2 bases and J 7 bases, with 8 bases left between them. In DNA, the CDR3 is TGTGCCAGCAGCCAAAGGGCAGATGAAGCTTTCTTT. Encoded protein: CASSQRADEAFF.

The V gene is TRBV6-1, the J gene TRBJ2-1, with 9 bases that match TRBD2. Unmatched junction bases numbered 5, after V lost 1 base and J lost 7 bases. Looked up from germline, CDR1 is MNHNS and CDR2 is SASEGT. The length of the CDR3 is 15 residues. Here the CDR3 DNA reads TGTGCCAGCAGTGAAGGCCTAGCGGGGTTGAATGAGCAGTTCTTC. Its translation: CASSEGLAGLNEQFF.

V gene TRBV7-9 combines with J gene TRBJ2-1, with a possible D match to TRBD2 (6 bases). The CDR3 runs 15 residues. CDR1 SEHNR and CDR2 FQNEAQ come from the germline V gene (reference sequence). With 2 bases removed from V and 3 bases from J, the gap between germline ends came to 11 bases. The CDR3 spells CASSLLTGGYNEQFF. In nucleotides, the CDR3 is TGTGCCAGCAGCTTATTGACCGGGGGCTACAATGAGCAGTTCTTC.

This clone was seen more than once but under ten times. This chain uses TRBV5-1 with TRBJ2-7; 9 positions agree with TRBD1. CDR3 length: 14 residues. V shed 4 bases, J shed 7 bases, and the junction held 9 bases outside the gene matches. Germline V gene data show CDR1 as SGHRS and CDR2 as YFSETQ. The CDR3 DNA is TGCGCCAGCAGCCTGTCGGACAGGGGAGATGAGCAGTACTTC. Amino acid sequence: CASSLSDRGDEQYF.

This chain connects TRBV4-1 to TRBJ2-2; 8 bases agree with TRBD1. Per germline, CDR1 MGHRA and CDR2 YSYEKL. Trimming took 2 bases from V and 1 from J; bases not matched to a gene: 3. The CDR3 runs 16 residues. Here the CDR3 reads CASSQTDRGNTGELFF. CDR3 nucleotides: TGCGCCAGCAGCCAAACTGACAGGGGGAACACCGGGGAGCTGTTTTTT.

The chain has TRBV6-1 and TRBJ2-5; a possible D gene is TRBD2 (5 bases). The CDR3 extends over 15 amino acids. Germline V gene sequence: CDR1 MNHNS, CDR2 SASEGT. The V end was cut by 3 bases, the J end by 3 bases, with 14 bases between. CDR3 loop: CASSDLAAEKETQYF. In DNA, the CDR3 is TGTGCCAGCAGTGATTTAGCAGCGGAGAAAGAGACCCAGTACTTC.

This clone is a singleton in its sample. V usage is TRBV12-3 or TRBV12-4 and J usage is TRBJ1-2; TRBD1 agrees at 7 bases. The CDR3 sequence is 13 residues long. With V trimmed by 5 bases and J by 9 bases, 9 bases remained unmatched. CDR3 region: CASSVQGKSRYTF. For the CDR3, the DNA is TGTGCCAGCAGTGTACAGGGGAAGAGTCGCTACACCTTC.

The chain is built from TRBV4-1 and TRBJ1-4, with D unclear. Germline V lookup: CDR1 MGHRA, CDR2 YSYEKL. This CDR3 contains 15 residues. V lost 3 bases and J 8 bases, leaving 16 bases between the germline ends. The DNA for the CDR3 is TGCGCCAGCAGCCAGACCCTAAACCATGAAGAAAAACTGTTTTTT. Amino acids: CASSQTLNHEEKLFF.

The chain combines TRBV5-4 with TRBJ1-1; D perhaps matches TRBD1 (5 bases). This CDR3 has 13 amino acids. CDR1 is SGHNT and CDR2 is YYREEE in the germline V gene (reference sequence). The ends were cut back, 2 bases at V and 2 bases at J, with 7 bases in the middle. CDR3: CASSFGANTEAFF. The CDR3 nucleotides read TGTGCCAGCAGCTTCGGGGCAAACACTGAAGCTTTCTTT.